This note documents a single T cell receptor beta chain sequence. This sample was taken from a study of Ad26.COV2.S vaccination and SARS-CoV-2 variants. In the study overall: In the COV1001 trial, the donor was in the Ad26.COV2.S arm. Participants got Ad26.COV2.S intramuscularly, once or twice 56 days apart.

The germline V gene encodes CDR1 LGHDT and CDR2 YNNKEL (reference sequence). The length of the CDR3 is 14 residues. Trimming took 0 bases from V and 4 from J; bases not matched to a gene: 3. As to treatment: roughly 19 received Ad26.COV2.S at low or high dose, single or two shots; 5 received placebo; per-sample allocation not given. On day 63 after the first injection, vaccine and placebo recipients gave samples. The vaccine delivered Wuhan-strain SARS-CoV-2 spike through an Ad26 vector. TCRdb's table, derived via immunoSEQ multiplex PCR, lists solely in-frame clones and lacks some. The sample shows approximately 300,000 clones, around four fifths of them seen only once.

The source is a person between 18 and 65 years old who received the Ad26.COV2.S COVID-19 vaccine or a placebo. The chain uses TRBV3-1 (or the pseudogene TRBV3-2) and TRBJ2-7; 7 positions agree with TRBD1. This specimen consisted of peripheral blood, obtained in a trial of Ad26.COV2.S vaccine versus placebo. This chain's CDR3 is CASSQEGGTYEQYF. CDR3 DNA: TGTGCCAGCAGCCAAGAAGGGGGCACGTACGAGCAGTACTTC.